The T cell receptor beta chain under discussion was sequenced for a study of CD8 T cells in Susac syndrome. TCR beta sequencing was performed on blood CD8+ and CD4+ T cells. Reverse transcription of roughly 0.45 to 1 ug RNA used random hexamers. A multiplex approach, immunoSEQ multiplex PCR, amplified TCR beta CDR3 across 54 Vbeta and 13 Jbeta. TCRdb re-analysed the immunoSEQ multiplex PCR reads in MiXCR, keeping a single row per CDR3 protein. The sample lists about 76,000 distinct CDR3 sequences, 90% to 95% occurring once. Between the trimmed V and J ends, which lost 1 base and 0 bases, there was a span of 7 bases. The CDR3 has 14 amino acids. Germline CDR1 reads SEHNR; CDR2 reads FQNEAQ (reference sequence).

The source material was CD8+ T cells from PBMCs. The chain combines TRBV7-9 with TRBJ2-7; D gene ambiguous. The receptor comes from a human donor with multiple sclerosis. The CDR3 sequence is CASSLGVPSYEQYF. The CDR3 DNA follows: TGTGCCAGCAGCTTAGGGGTCCCCTCCTACGAGCAGTACTTC.